This TCR beta chain was identified in a study of blood T cell repertoires in COVID-19. On the study more broadly: Some COVID-19 samples were acute and others convalescent; all came from the United States, Italy and Spain.

CDR3 length: 15 amino acids. The V gene end was trimmed by 4 bases and the J gene end by 9 bases; junction bases not matched to a gene: 14. From germline, CDR1 is GTSNPN and CDR2 SVGIG (reference sequence). The assay was immunoSEQ multiplex PCR, and TCRdb's table has in-frame clones only and misses some. The table records fewer than 700,000 clones, around nine tenths of them present only once. The sequencing input was peripheral blood. The genes are TRBV30 and TRBJ2-1; 8 bases map to TRBD1. This receptor was identified in a woman aged 50 to 60 with COVID-19, enrolled during active disease. The CDR3 is CAWNLGRGLRSEQFF. The CDR3 nucleotides read TGTGCCTGGAACCTCGGCAGGGGGCTTAGGAGTGAGCAGTTCTTC.